This TCR beta chain was captured in a study of post-analysis software for immune sequencing data. Study findings and constraints: In patients, about 5 TRBV segments were more frequent than in controls, with TRBV5-6, TRBV5-1 and TRBV20-1 among them.

Unique molecular identifiers were built into the TCR beta cDNA libraries. TCRdb used MiXCR to reprocess the PCR reads, holding one entry per CDR3 protein. The sample has 740,000 or so distinct CDR3 sequences; around 50% are singletons. The V and J ends lost 6 bases and 4 bases respectively, with 16 bases between them. The CDR3 is 14 amino acids. Germline V gene data show CDR1 as SGHKS and CDR2 as YYEKEE (reference sequence). Worth noting for this clonotype: Its antigen is currently unknown.

Sequenced sample: blood. This TCR came from a girl between 10 and 17 years old with multiple sclerosis. V is TRBV5-5 and J is TRBJ2-5; D unclear. The CDR3 protein is CASTLLRSGETQYF. The CDR3 nucleotides read TGTGCCAGCACCCTTTTGAGGTCCGGAGAGACCCAGTACTTC.